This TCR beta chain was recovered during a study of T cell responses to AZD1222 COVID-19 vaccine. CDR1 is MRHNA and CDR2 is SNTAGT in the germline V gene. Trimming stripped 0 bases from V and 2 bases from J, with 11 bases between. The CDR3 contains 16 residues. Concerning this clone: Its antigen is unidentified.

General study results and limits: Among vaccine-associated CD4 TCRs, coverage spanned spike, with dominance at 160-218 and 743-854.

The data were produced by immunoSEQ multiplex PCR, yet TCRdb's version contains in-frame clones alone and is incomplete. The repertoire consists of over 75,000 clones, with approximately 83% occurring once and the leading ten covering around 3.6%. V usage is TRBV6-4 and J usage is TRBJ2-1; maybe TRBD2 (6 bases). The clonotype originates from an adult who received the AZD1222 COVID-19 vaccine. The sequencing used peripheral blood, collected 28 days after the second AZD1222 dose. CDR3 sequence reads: CASSDSMRLAYNEQFF. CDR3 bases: TGTGCCAGCAGTGACTCGATGAGACTAGCCTACAATGAGCAGTTCTTC.